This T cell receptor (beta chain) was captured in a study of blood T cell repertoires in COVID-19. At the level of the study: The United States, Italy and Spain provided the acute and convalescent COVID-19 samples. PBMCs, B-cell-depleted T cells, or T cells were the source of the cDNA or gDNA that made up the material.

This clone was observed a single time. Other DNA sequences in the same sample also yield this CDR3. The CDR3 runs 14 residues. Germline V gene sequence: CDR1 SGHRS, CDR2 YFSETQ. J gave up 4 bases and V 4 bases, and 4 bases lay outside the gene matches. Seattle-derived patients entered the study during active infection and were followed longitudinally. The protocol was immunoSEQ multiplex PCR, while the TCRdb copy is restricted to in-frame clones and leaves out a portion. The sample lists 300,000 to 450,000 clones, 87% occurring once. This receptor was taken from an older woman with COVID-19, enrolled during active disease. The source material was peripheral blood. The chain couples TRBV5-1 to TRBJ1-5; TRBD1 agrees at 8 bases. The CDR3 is CASSPGTGNQPQHF. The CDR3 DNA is TGCGCCAGCAGCCCAGGGACAGGAAATCAGCCCCAGCATTTT.